Here is one T cell receptor (beta chain) with its context. Libraries were prepared by immunoSEQ multiplex PCR; TCRdb keeps only in-frame clonotypes and omits some of them. The table has some 130,000 clones, around four fifths seen once. This CDR3 contains 14 residues. With 6 bases clipped from V and 6 bases from J, the junction kept 9 bases outside the gene matches. Looked up from germline, CDR1 is LNHDA and CDR2 is SQIVND (reference sequence). The record originates from a study of cytomegalovirus exposure and HLA in healthy donors. The chain has TRBV19 and TRBJ2-7; 9 nucleotides align to TRBD2. The TCR comes from a man in his thirties or forties in good health and CMV-seropositive. Specimen: PBMCs. Here the CDR3 reads CASRGGGAGREQYF. Written as DNA, the CDR3 is TGTGCCAGTAGAGGCGGGGGGGCAGGGCGCGAGCAGTACTTC. The complete variable domain, with remaining parts taken from reference TRBV19 and TRBJ2-7, reads DGGITQSPKYLFRKEGQNVTLSCEQNLNHDAMYWYRQDPGQGLRLIYYSQIVNDFQKGDIAEGYSVSREKKESFPLTVTSAQKNPTAFYLCASRGGGAGREQYFGPGTRLTVT.